The 27 T cell receptor beta chains reported below all come from one sample, sequenced in a study of T cell changes during pregnancy in multiple sclerosis. The method was immunoSEQ multiplex PCR; TCRdb's version includes in-frame clones alone and lacks a portion of them. This table holds more than 70,000 clones, 93% found once. The material sequenced was peripheral blood, taken in the second trimester of pregnancy. Source of these receptors: a female donor with multiple sclerosis, enrolled in a pregnancy study.

V and J are TRBV6-6 and TRBJ1-3; no clear D gene. The CDR3 has 13 amino acids. Trimming removed 2 bases from V and 4 bases from J, with 6 bases in between. Germline loops: CDR1 MNHNY, CDR2 SVGAGI (reference sequence). The CDR3 loop reads CASSYQQGNTIYF. CDR3 DNA: TGTGCCAGCAGTTACCAACAAGGAAACACCATATATTTT.

This clone has just one count. The CDR3 DNA reads TGCGCCAGCAGTGAGTCGGCAGGGTCGAATTCACCCCTCCACTTT. It yields the protein CASSESAGSNSPLHF. The chain recombines TRBV10-2 with TRBJ1-6, with D possibly TRBD1 on 5 matching bases. The CDR3 length is 15 residues. V was pared by 0 bases and J by 7 bases, with 10 bases between. Germline lookup yields CDR1 WSHSY and CDR2 SAAADI.

The J gene is TRBJ2-2, the V gene TRBV10-3; 9 nucleotides match TRBD2. The CDR3 has 16 residues. The germline V gene has CDR1 ENHRY and CDR2 SYGVKD. V lost 6 bases, J lost 5 bases, and 10 bases stayed unmatched. The CDR3 reads CAISPTSGLSTGELFF. The CDR3 DNA sequence: TGTGCCATCAGCCCAACTAGCGGGCTTTCTACCGGGGAGCTGTTTTTT.

This clone was seen only once. The J gene is TRBJ2-7, the V gene TRBV27, with TRBD2 matching over 7 bases. This CDR3 has 15 amino acids. J gave up 5 bases and V 2 bases, and 9 bases lay outside the gene matches. Per the germline V gene, CDR1 is MNHEY and CDR2 is SMNVEV (reference sequence). The CDR3 is CASSLQAGRVHEQYF. CDR3 in DNA: TGTGCCAGCAGTTTACAGGCAGGGAGGGTCCACGAGCAGTACTTC.

The chain is built from TRBV7-6 and TRBJ2-3, with 11 bases matching TRBD2. The CDR3 has 15 residues. Germline assignment: CDR1 SGHVS and CDR2 FNYEAQ. V dropped 5 bases and J dropped 6; count of bases not matched to a gene: 7. For the CDR3, the DNA is TGTGCCAGCAGCCAGGAGGCTAGCGGGGGGGATACGCAGTATTTT. Translated: CASSQEASGGDTQYF.

The chain couples TRBV29-1 to TRBJ2-5; TRBD2 is a possible D gene (6 bases). Looked up from germline, CDR1 is SQVTM and CDR2 is ANQGSEA. The CDR3 sequence is 15 residues long. V shed 3 bases and J shed 2 bases, with 16 bases lying between them. The CDR3 is CSVDDLRDGQETQYF. CDR3 bases: TGCAGCGTTGATGACCTGCGGGACGGGCAAGAGACCCAGTACTTC.

This sequence joins TRBV7-2 and TRBJ1-4, with TRBD1 matching 8 bases. Germline CDR1 is SGHTA and CDR2 is FQGNSA. With 9 bases clipped from V and 8 bases from J, the junction kept 11 bases outside the gene matches. The CDR3 runs 14 residues. The CDR3 reads CASDRGGGVEKLFF. The CDR3 bases are TGTGCCAGTGACAGGGGTGGGGGAGTGGAAAAACTGTTTTTT.

The rearrangement uses TRBV5-4 and TRBJ2-2, with D unresolved. Germline CDR1 reads SGHNT; CDR2 reads YYREEE (reference sequence). This CDR3 contains 15 residues. V lost 7 bases and J lost 1, with 14 bases in between. CDR3 residues: CASHLRAKNTGELFF. DNA of the CDR3: TGTGCCAGCCACCTGAGAGCCAAGAACACCGGGGAGCTGTTTTTT. The full variable domain, in which reference TRBV5-4 and TRBJ2-2 provide the parts outside the CDR3, is ETGVTQSPTHLIKTRGQQVTLRCSSQSGHNTVSWYQQALGQGPQFIFQYYREEENGRGNFPPRFSGLQFPNYSSELNVNALELDDSALYLCASHLRAKNTGELFFGEGSRLTVL.

This sequence joins TRBV6-5 and TRBJ1-4, with 11 bases that match TRBD1. V dropped 1 base and J dropped 8; count of bases not matched to a gene: 6. The CDR3 sequence is 16 residues long. Germline V gene lookup returns CDR1 MNHEY and CDR2 SVGAGI. The CDR3 sequence: CASSYLGTGGNEKLFF. DNA of the CDR3: TGTGCCAGCAGTTACTTGGGGACAGGGGGTAACGAAAAACTGTTTTTT.

V and J are TRBV27 and TRBJ1-1; tentative D call: TRBD1 (5 bases). The CDR3 loop spans 13 amino acids. V lost 3 bases to trimming and J lost 4 bases, with 9 bases between them. CDR1 MNHEY and CDR2 SMNVEV come from the germline V gene (reference sequence). The CDR3 sequence: CASSLSGPTEAFF. The CDR3 DNA sequence: TGTGCCAGCAGTTTGTCAGGGCCCACTGAAGCTTTCTTT.

V is TRBV7-3 and J is TRBJ2-2, with D possibly being TRBD1 (6 bases). CDR1 and CDR2 from the germline V gene are SGHTA and FQGTGA. V was cut by 3 bases and J by 5 bases, with 13 bases left in between. CDR3 size: 15 residues. The CDR3 nucleotides read TGTGCCAGCAGCTTCCCAGGGGTAGGGACCGGGGAGCTGTTTTTT. Protein product: CASSFPGVGTGELFF.

The chain employs TRBV15 and TRBJ1-1; D is uncertain. The CDR3 length is 16 residues. Trimming removed 8 bases at V and 0 bases at J, with 19 bases between. Per the germline V gene, CDR1 is LNHNV and CDR2 is YYDKDF (reference sequence). CDR3: CATSRPRVRMNTEAFF. The CDR3, as DNA: TGTGCCACCTCCCGTCCCCGGGTGCGGATGAACACTGAAGCTTTCTTT.

The table lists this clone with a count of one. The rearrangement links TRBV6-6 to TRBJ2-1; 11 bases are shared with TRBD1. The length of the CDR3 is 15 residues. J was trimmed by 6 bases and V by 6 bases; bases with no gene match: 7. The V gene's germline CDR1 is MNHNY and CDR2 SVGAGI (reference sequence). The CDR3 region is CASSATGTGGNEQFF. CDR3 bases: TGTGCCAGCAGCGCCACCGGGACAGGGGGCAATGAGCAGTTCTTC.

The chain combines TRBV6-1 with TRBJ1-1; 8 positions agree with TRBD1. CDR1 is MNHNS, CDR2 SASEGT, per germline. V was pared by 0 bases and J by 11 bases, with 11 bases of the junction left unmatched. The CDR3 loop spans 15 amino acids. The DNA of the CDR3 is TGTGCCAGCAGTGAAGCGAGACAGGGGTATCCCCACGCTTTCTTT. This translates into CASSEARQGYPHAFF.

V and J are TRBV19 and TRBJ2-2; 8 bases map to TRBD1. CDR1 and CDR2 (germline): LNHDA, SQIVND (reference sequence). This CDR3 is 18 amino acids long. V shed 3 bases and J 5 bases; nucleotides not matched to a gene: 14. CDR3 region: CASSIQDRARRKTGELFF. The CDR3 region has the DNA TGTGCCAGTAGTATCCAGGACAGGGCTAGGAGGAAGACCGGGGAGCTGTTTTTT. The full variable domain, its missing parts supplied by reference TRBV19 and TRBJ2-2, is DGGITQSPKYLFRKEGQNVTLSCEQNLNHDAMYWYRQDPGQGLRLIYYSQIVNDFQKGDIAEGYSVSREKKESFPLTVTSAQKNPTAFYLCASSIQDRARRKTGELFFGEGSRLTVL.

CDR3 loop: CASSYTGTNTEAFF. The CDR3 coding sequence is TGTGCCAGCAGCTATACAGGGACGAACACTGAAGCTTTCTTT. This rearrangement joins TRBV27 to TRBJ1-1; possible D gene TRBD1, 6 bases. Germline V gene data show CDR1 as MNHEY and CDR2 as SMNVEV (reference sequence). The CDR3 has 14 amino acids. Trimming stripped 6 bases from V and 1 base from J, with 12 bases between.

The chain couples TRBV6-5 to TRBJ1-3; unclear D gene. The ends were cut back, 5 bases at V and 0 bases at J, with 5 bases in the middle. Looked up from germline, CDR1 is MNHEY and CDR2 is SVGAGI. The CDR3 spans 13 residues. The CDR3 region has the DNA TGTGCCAGCAGTCCATCCTCTGGAAACACCATATATTTT. As protein: CASSPSSGNTIYF.

The chain uses TRBV10-3 and TRBJ2-7, with TRBD2 identical over 7 bases. This CDR3 has 15 residues. Trimming removed 3 bases from V and 4 bases from J; junction bases left unmatched: 9. Germline CDR1 reads ENHRY; CDR2 reads SYGVKD. This CDR3 is CAISDSHGEGYEQYF. The CDR3 coding sequence is TGTGCCATCAGTGACTCCCATGGGGAGGGATACGAGCAGTACTTC.

The V gene is TRBV6-4, the J gene TRBJ2-6; D might be TRBD1 (6 bases). The germline V gene has CDR1 MRHNA and CDR2 SNTAGT. The CDR3 totals 15 residues. Deletions cut 3 bases from V and 4 bases from J, with 10 bases between. The CDR3: CASSEQGTGANVLTF. The CDR3 DNA reads TGTGCCAGCAGTGAACAGGGAACAGGGGCCAACGTCCTGACTTTC.

The rearrangement links TRBV27 to TRBJ1-5; 9 positions agree with TRBD1. V shed 2 bases, J shed 7 bases, and the junction held 6 bases outside the gene matches. CDR3 size: 15 residues. Per germline, CDR1 MNHEY and CDR2 SMNVEV (reference sequence). CDR3 loop: CASSLIRDREQPQHF. The CDR3 DNA reads TGTGCCAGCAGTTTAATAAGGGACAGGGAACAGCCCCAGCATTTT.

V and J are TRBV9 and TRBJ2-3; tentative D call: TRBD1 (6 bases). V was shortened by 4 bases and J by 0 bases, with 18 bases between the two germline ends. Germline CDR1 SGDLS, CDR2 YYNGEE. The length of the CDR3 is 17 residues. The CDR3 nucleotides are TGTGCCAGCAGCAGCAATAGGAACAGGGCAAGCACAGATACGCAGTATTTT. Translation: CASSSNRNRASTDTQYF.

V and J are TRBV19 and TRBJ1-1; 10 nucleotides agree with TRBD1. The CDR3 runs 14 residues. Germline V CDR1 and CDR2: LNHDA, SQIVND (reference sequence). The V gene end was trimmed by 5 bases and the J gene end by 12 bases; junction bases not matched to a gene: 12. CDR3 sequence: CASSFDRGRIGTFF. CDR3 DNA sequence: TGTGCCAGTAGTTTTGACAGGGGGCGGATCGGGACTTTCTTT.

This rearrangement joins TRBV21-1 to TRBJ2-3; the D call in the table, TRBD1, was not verified against the DNA. TRBV21-1 is a listed pseudogene. The CDR3 loop spans 16 amino acids. This chain's CDR3 is CASSKNQGRRTDTQYF. The CDR3 DNA reads TGTGCCAGCAGCAAAAACCAGGGGCGACGCACAGATACGCAGTATTTT.

V usage is TRBV6-5 and J usage is TRBJ2-7, with 8 bases that match TRBD2. Germline loops: CDR1 MNHEY, CDR2 SVGAGI. The CDR3 loop spans 14 amino acids. The V segment lost 6 bases and the J segment 6 bases; nucleotides outside the gene matches: 10. The CDR3 reads CASRPRGGLIEQYF. CDR3 nucleotides: TGTGCCAGCAGGCCCCGGGGGGGCTTAATCGAGCAGTACTTC.

V gene TRBV7-2 combines with J gene TRBJ2-1; TRBD2 matches 12 bases. Unmatched junction bases numbered 6, after V lost 4 bases and J lost 5 bases. CDR1 is SGHTA and CDR2 is FQGNSA in the germline V gene. The CDR3 spans 16 residues. The CDR3 sequence is CASSYRLAGVHNEQFF. The CDR3, as DNA: TGTGCCAGCAGCTATCGACTAGCGGGGGTCCACAATGAGCAGTTCTTC. Complete variable domain (other parts from reference TRBV7-2 and TRBJ2-1): GAGVSQSPSNKVTEKGKDVELRCDPISGHTALYWYRQSLGQGLEFLIYFQGNSAPDKSGLPSDRFSAERTGGSVSTLTIQRTQQEDSAVYLCASSYRLAGVHNEQFFGPGTRLTVL.

This clone was counted once. The chain couples TRBV6-1 to TRBJ1-3; no firm D call. CDR1 and CDR2 from the germline V gene are MNHNS and SASEGT. Trimming stripped 2 bases from V and 3 bases from J, with 11 bases between. This CDR3 has 15 residues. The CDR3 region is CASSELPNRGNTIYF. The CDR3 DNA reads as TGTGCCAGCAGTGAATTGCCTAATCGTGGAAACACCATATATTTT.

The CDR3 is CASSFEWTGPEAFF. DNA for the CDR3: TGTGCCAGCAGCTTCGAATGGACAGGGCCTGAAGCTTTCTTT. The chain joins TRBV5-5 to TRBJ1-1; 8 bases line up with TRBD1. There are 14 residues in the CDR3. Unmatched junction bases numbered 6, after V lost 2 bases and J lost 6 bases. Germline V gene lookup returns CDR1 SGHKS and CDR2 YYEKEE (reference sequence).